This T cell receptor (beta chain) was captured in a study of blood T cell repertoires in COVID-19 (dated by TCRdb to about 2020). Context from the whole study: The collaborator samples originated in the United States, Italy and Spain and spanned the acute and convalescent phases of COVID-19. The prospective study material was composed of cDNA or gDNA derived from T cells, B-cell-depleted T cells, or PBMCs. Subjects who had been exposed to COVID-19, were actively infected with it, or had recovered from it provided the deeply sampled blood TCRbeta repertoires that made up the dataset. A freely available public database, intended as a resource for researchers studying the immune response to SARS-CoV-2, is where the repertoires were released. The samples were drawn from two sources: the first 160 participants of the ongoing ImmuneRACE study, and over 1,000 subjects contributed by 6 global collaborators. The sample metadata nearly always contained a de-identified subject ID, COVID-19 status, age in years and sex. HLA class I and class II types, where available, came from metadata supplied by the sample provider rather than from assay-based typing.

What the research found in general, with its limitations: How much clinical and demographic metadata was included differed by source and by participant, and the metadata was provided uncurated.

TCRbeta CDR3 regions were amplified from genomic DNA by means of the immunoSEQ Assay, a bias-controlled multiplex PCR. For the original study's pipeline: Within the assay, amplification of reference gene primers was used to estimate how many nucleated cells each sample contained. To quantify the absolute abundance of each unique TCRbeta CDR3 rearrangement, sequence reads were collapsed and filtered. Productive Simpson clonality was computed per sample as the square root of Simpson's diversity index over productive rearrangements. In TCRdb, the immuneACCESS table is reduced to in-frame sequences with V and J assigned. These tables do not hold every clone; where another copy was compared, an unresolved V gene accounts for under half, and the others remain unexplained. V and J calls and clone size are copied from that table; D and trimming were computed from the DNA. This sample has around 190,000 clones in its table, and 70% to 90% of those were observed once. The top ten hold almost 5% of the sample.

Including cysteine and phenylalanine, the CDR3 has 13 amino acids. Only CDR3 DNA remains: 39 bases, in frame from the first base. Reading the germline V gene gives CDR1 SGHTA and CDR2 FQGNSA. A distance of 5 bases separates the germline ends of V and J, which lose 3 bases and 0 bases respectively. A word on this clone: Its recognized antigen is unknown. Qualities for individual bases were not recorded, and no much larger clone is one base off. This specimen includes other DNA sequences encoding the same CDR3.

Each collaborating institution followed its own protocols to collect whole blood in K2EDTA tubes. Collaborator samples were shipped for TCRbeta analysis as frozen whole blood, isolated PBMCs, or DNA extracted from either sample type. The V and J segments used are TRBV7-2 and TRBJ1-1; the D gene remains uncertain. Sequencing was carried out using peripheral blood. This receptor was identified in a woman older than 75 with acute or convalescent COVID-19. The DNA sequence is given as TGTGCCAGCAGCTTGAGAATGAACACTGAAGCTTTCTTT. It encodes CASSLRMNTEAFF.